This T cell receptor (beta chain) derives from a study of blood T cell repertoires in COVID-19. The repertoire was sequenced with immunoSEQ multiplex PCR; TCRdb's copy has only in-frame clones and lacks some. The data show roughly 62,000 clones, approximately 82% seen once. Per germline, CDR1 SEHNR and CDR2 FQNEAQ (reference sequence). The CDR3 spans 13 residues. V was clipped by 5 bases and J by 6 bases, with 14 bases between them. The specimen sequenced was peripheral blood. This chain uses TRBV7-9 with TRBJ2-7, with D maybe TRBD1 (5 bases). The receptor was isolated from a man between 60 and 70 years old with acute or convalescent COVID-19. CDR3 sequence (DNA): TGTGCCAGCAGCCTTATGGGGCCGGGCGAGCAGTACTTC. This gives the protein CASSLMGPGEQYF.